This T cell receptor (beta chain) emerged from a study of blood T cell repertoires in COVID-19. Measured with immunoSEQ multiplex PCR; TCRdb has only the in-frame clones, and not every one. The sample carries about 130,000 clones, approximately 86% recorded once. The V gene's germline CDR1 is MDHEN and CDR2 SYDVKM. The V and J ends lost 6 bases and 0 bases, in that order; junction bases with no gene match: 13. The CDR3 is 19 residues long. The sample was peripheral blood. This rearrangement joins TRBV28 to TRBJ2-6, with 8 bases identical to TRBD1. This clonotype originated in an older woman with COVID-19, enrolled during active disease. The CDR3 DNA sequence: TGTGCCAGCAGGTCGACAGGGGACAGGAGCCCCTCTGGGGCCAACGTCCTGACTTTC. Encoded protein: CASRSTGDRSPSGANVLTF.